Listed below are T cell receptor beta chains from one sample, sequenced in a study of CD8+CD57+ T cells in acquired aplastic anemia. TCRdb used MiXCR to reprocess the reads, holding one entry per CDR3 protein. The sample holds roughly 100,000 distinct CDR3 sequences, around two thirds seen once. The sequencing input was sorted CD4+, CD8+, or CD8+CD57+ T cells (not recorded which) from PBMCs. These receptors originate from a human donor with aplastic anemia. Both conserved end residues are part of each CDR3. Fields, in order: clone size, J gene, V gene, D gene, CDR3 DNA, CDR3 protein. The D gene is left open where the match is weak. For some rows the clone size is stated as once, few or many, or as a class when expanded; others skip it.

size: -; J: TRBJ1-1; V: TRBV7-9; D: -; DNA: TGTGCCAGCAGCTTATCGCAAGTTGACGCTTTCTTT; CDR3: CASSLSQVDAFF
size: -; J: TRBJ2-7; V: TRBV10-3; D: -; DNA: TGTGTTACGCGGTCAGGGTTGCACGAGCAGTACTTC; CDR3: CVTRSGLHEQYF
size: -; J: TRBJ1-2; V: TRBV7-9; D: -; DNA: TGTGCCATTGGGTGGGGTATCGATGGCTACACCTTC; CDR3: CAIGWGIDGYTF
size: few; J: TRBJ2-1; V: TRBV25-1; D: TRBD2; DNA: TGTGCCAGCAGTGGATTCGGGACTAGCGGGAGTTTTGTCGGGAGTGAGCAGTTCTTC; CDR3: CASSGFGTSGSFVGSEQFF
size: -; J: TRBJ2-1; V: TRBV2; D: -; DNA: TGTGCCACTCGGGGGGCAGTCTACAATGAGCAGTTCTTC; CDR3: CATRGAVYNEQFF
size: -; J: TRBJ2-1; V: TRBV19; D: TRBD2; DNA: TGTGCCAGTAGTACCGGACTAGCGGGAGACCATGAGCAGTTCTTC; CDR3: CASSTGLAGDHEQFF
size: -; J: TRBJ2-5; V: TRBV20-1; D: -; DNA: TGCAGTGCTAGATACGGGCAAGAGACCCAGTACTTC; CDR3: CSARYGQETQYF
size: -; J: TRBJ1-1; V: TRBV20-1; D: -; DNA: TGCAGTGCTCTTAGTTTCACTGAAGCTTTCTTT; CDR3: CSALSFTEAFF
size: -; J: TRBJ2-7; V: TRBV7-6; D: TRBD1; DNA: TGTGCCAGCAGCTTTAGGTCCGGGCAGGGGGCCAACGAGCAGTACTTC; CDR3: CASSFRSGQGANEQYF
size: -; J: TRBJ1-6; V: TRBV2; D: TRBD1; DNA: TGTGCCAGCAGGGGCAGACAGGGGGCGGATTCACCCCTCCACTTT; CDR3: CASRGRQGADSPLHF
size: -; J: TRBJ2-1; V: TRBV10-3; D: -; DNA: TGTACCATCAGTGAGTCGGGATTTCAGTTCTTC; CDR3: CTISESGFQFF
size: once; J: TRBJ1-2; V: TRBV20-1; D: TRBD1; DNA: TGCAGTGCTAGAGATCCCGGGACAGGGTATGGCGATGGCTACACCTTC; CDR3: CSARDPGTGYGDGYTF
size: -; J: TRBJ2-1; V: TRBV7-3; D: -; DNA: TGTGCCAGCACCCAATATCCCTACAATGAGCAGTTCTTC; CDR3: CASTQYPYNEQFF
size: -; J: TRBJ2-7; V: TRBV7-6; D: TRBD2; DNA: TGTGCCAGCAGCTTAGCTGAGTCGGGCCTAGCGGGGAACTACGAGCAGTACTTC; CDR3: CASSLAESGLAGNYEQYF
size: once; J: TRBJ2-3; V: TRBV24-1; D: -; DNA: TGTGCCACCAGTGATTGGGGACGCACAGATACGCAGTATTTT; CDR3: CATSDWGRTDTQYF
size: -; J: TRBJ1-5; V: TRBV5-6; D: -; DNA: TGTGCCAGCAGTTTAGATCTGGGGCAGCCCCAGCATTTT; CDR3: CASSLDLGQPQHF
size: once; J: TRBJ1-2; V: TRBV7-7; D: -; DNA: TGTGCCAGCAGCCCTCCCCGTGGAGGCTACACCTTC; CDR3: CASSPPRGGYTF
size: -; J: TRBJ2-7; V: TRBV15; D: -; DNA: TGTGCCACCAGCATACTGGGTCCCTCCTACGAGCAGTACTTC; CDR3: CATSILGPSYEQYF
size: few; J: TRBJ1-2; V: TRBV24-1; D: -; DNA: TGTGCCACCTTCGATGAGAGCGGCGGAAAGGATGGCTATGGCTACACCTTC; CDR3: CATFDESGGKDGYGYTF
size: -; J: TRBJ2-3; V: TRBV11-2; D: -; DNA: TGTGCCAGCATCCATCTAGCCACAGATACGCAGTATTTT; CDR3: CASIHLATDTQYF
size: few; J: TRBJ2-3; V: TRBV25-1; D: -; DNA: TGTGCCAGCAGTGAATTTTTAGCAGATACGCAGTATTTT; CDR3: CASSEFLADTQYF
size: few; J: TRBJ2-3; V: TRBV7-3; D: -; DNA: TGTGCCAGCAGCTATGGGAGCACAGATACGCAGTATTTT; CDR3: CASSYGSTDTQYF
size: few; J: TRBJ2-3; V: TRBV9; D: -; DNA: TGTGCCAGCAGCGTAGTGGGGGGCTTAGATACGCAGTATTTT; CDR3: CASSVVGGLDTQYF
size: -; J: TRBJ1-1; V: TRBV2; D: -; DNA: TGTGCCAGCAGGACAGTTATGAACACTGAAGCTTTCTTT; CDR3: CASRTVMNTEAFF
size: -; J: TRBJ2-7; V: TRBV7-3; D: -; DNA: TGTGCCAGCAGCTTAAAGGACATCCTCGGGTACGAGCAGTACTTC; CDR3: CASSLKDILGYEQYF
size: -; J: TRBJ2-7; V: TRBV5-6; D: TRBD2; DNA: TGTGCCAGCAGCCGTAGCGGGAGGACCCTCAACGAGCAGTACTTC; CDR3: CASSRSGRTLNEQYF
size: once; J: TRBJ1-2; V: TRBV20-1; D: -; DNA: TGCAGTGCTAGAGAGGTAGCTAACTATGGCTACACCTTC; CDR3: CSAREVANYGYTF
size: -; J: TRBJ1-1; V: TRBV12-3/TRBV12-4; D: -; DNA: TGTGCCAGCAGTTTTGGGCAGGGCGTCACTGAAGCTTTCTTT; CDR3: CASSFGQGVTEAFF
size: once; J: TRBJ2-7; V: TRBV7-6; D: TRBD2; DNA: TGTGCCAGCAGCCAGGAAGGCGGGGGGCCGCAAATTCCCTACGAGCAGTACTTC; CDR3: CASSQEGGGPQIPYEQYF
size: many; J: TRBJ1-2; V: TRBV2; D: TRBD1; DNA: TGTGCCACCAAGCCGGACAGGCGCTACACCTTC; CDR3: CATKPDRRYTF
size: few; J: TRBJ1-6; V: TRBV2; D: -; DNA: TGTGCCAGCAGTGAATCCATTTATGCACCCCTCCACTTT; CDR3: CASSESIYAPLHF
size: -; J: TRBJ2-1; V: TRBV4-2; D: TRBD2; DNA: TGTGCCAGCAGCCCTCCCTCGGGGACTAGCTTTGGTGAGCAGTTCTTC; CDR3: CASSPPSGTSFGEQFF
size: -; J: TRBJ1-1; V: TRBV7-2; D: -; DNA: TGTGCCAGCAGCTTAGGGACCCAGAAGGGTGAAGCTTTCTTT; CDR3: CASSLGTQKGEAFF
size: -; J: TRBJ2-7; V: TRBV10-1; D: TRBD1; DNA: TGCGCCAGCAGTATCGACAGGGGATCCGAGCAGTACTTC; CDR3: CASSIDRGSEQYF
size: once; J: TRBJ2-3; V: TRBV20-1; D: TRBD2; DNA: TGCAGTGTCCCGGGGGGGCTGAATACGCAGTATTTT; CDR3: CSVPGGLNTQYF
size: -; J: TRBJ2-4; V: TRBV20-1; D: -; DNA: TGCAGTGCTATTTTTGGAGGGAGTATGGACATTCAGTACTTC; CDR3: CSAIFGGSMDIQYF
size: -; J: TRBJ1-6; V: TRBV5-5; D: TRBD1; DNA: TGTGCCAGCAGCCGGAGACAGGGGGCGCATTCACCCCTCCACTTT; CDR3: CASSRRQGAHSPLHF
size: -; J: TRBJ2-5; V: TRBV7-9; D: TRBD1; DNA: TGCGCCAGCAGCCATGCGGACAGGTACCAAGAGACCCAGTACTTC; CDR3: CASSHADRYQETQYF
size: -; J: TRBJ1-1; V: TRBV9; D: -; DNA: TGTGCCAGCAGCCCGATGAACACTGAAGCTTTCTTT; CDR3: CASSPMNTEAFF
size: few; J: TRBJ2-5; V: TRBV27; D: TRBD2; DNA: TGTGCCAGCAGTGGACAGGGGACCGGACTAGCGGGACCCCAAGAGACCCAGTACTTC; CDR3: CASSGQGTGLAGPQETQYF
size: few; J: TRBJ1-2; V: TRBV20-1; D: -; DNA: TGCAGTCCAGAGATGGGGGAATGGAATGGCTACACCTTC; CDR3: CSPEMGEWNGYTF